This paragraph covers one TCR beta chain sequence. The germline gives CDR1 LNHDA, CDR2 SQIVND (reference sequence). The CDR3 has 18 residues. The J segment lost 2 bases and the V segment lost 6 bases, leaving 13 bases of the junction unmatched. Individuals aged roughly 18 to 95 years were recruited from about two dozen US areas. Cohort 3 donors counted as recovered after two negative PCRs, clearance, or resolved symptoms. This entry belongs to a study of blood T cell repertoires in COVID-19. Looking at the study overall: Researchers got acute and convalescent COVID-19 samples from the United States, Italy and Spain.

TCRdb's copy holds only in-frame clones and misses some; the assay was immunoSEQ multiplex PCR. The data show some 390,000 clones, around 91% seen once. The J gene is TRBJ1-2, the V gene TRBV19; 12 positions match TRBD1. The sequence came from a man between 25 and 39 years old who had recovered from COVID-19. Specimen: PBMCs or T cells enriched from blood (not recorded which). As DNA, the CDR3 is TGTGCCAGTAGCAAGCCGGGGACAGGGGGCGCGAAGAACTATGGCTACACCTTC. This translates into CASSKPGTGGAKNYGYTF.